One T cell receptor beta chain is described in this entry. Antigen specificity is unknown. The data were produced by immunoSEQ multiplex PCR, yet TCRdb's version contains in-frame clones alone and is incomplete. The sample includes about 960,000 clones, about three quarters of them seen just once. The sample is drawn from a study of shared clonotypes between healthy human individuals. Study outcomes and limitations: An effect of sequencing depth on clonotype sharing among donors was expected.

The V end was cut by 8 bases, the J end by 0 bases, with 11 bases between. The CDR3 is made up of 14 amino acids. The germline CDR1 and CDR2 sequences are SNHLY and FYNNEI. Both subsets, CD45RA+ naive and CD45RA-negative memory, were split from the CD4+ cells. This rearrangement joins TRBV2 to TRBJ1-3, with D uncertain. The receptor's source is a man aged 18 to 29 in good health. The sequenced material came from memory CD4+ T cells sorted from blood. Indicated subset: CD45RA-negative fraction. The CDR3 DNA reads TGTGCCAGCGGAGACAAGAGCTCTGGAAACACCATATATTTT. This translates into CASGDKSSGNTIYF.